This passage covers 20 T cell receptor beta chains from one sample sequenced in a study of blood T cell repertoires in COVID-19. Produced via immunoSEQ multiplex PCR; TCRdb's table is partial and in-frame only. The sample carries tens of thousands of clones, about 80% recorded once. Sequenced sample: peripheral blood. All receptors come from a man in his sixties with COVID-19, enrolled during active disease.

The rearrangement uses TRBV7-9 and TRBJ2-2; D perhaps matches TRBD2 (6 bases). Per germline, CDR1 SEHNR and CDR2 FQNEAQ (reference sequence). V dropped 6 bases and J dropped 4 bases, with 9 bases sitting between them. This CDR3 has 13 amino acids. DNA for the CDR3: TGTGCCAGCAGACCGGAGGGCACCGGGGAGCTGTTTTTT. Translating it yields CASRPEGTGELFF. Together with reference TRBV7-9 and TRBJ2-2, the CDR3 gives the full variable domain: DTGVSQNPRHKITKRGQNVTFRCDPISEHNRLYWYRQTLGQGPEFLTYFQNEAQLEKSRLLSDRFSAERPKGSFSTLEIQRTEQGDSAMYLCASRPEGTGELFFGEGSRLTVL.

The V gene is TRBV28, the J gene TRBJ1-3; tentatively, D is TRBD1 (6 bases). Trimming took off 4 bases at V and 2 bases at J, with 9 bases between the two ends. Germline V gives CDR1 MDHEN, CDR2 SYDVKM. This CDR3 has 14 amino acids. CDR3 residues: CASSSQGTGNTIYF. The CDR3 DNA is TGTGCCAGCAGTTCACAGGGTACTGGAAACACCATATATTTT. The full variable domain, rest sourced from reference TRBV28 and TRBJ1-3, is DVKVTQSSRYLVKRTGEKVFLECVQDMDHENMFWYRQDPGLGLRLIYFSYDVKMKEKGDIPEGYSVSREKKERFSLILESASTNQTSMYLCASSSQGTGNTIYFGEGSWLTVV.

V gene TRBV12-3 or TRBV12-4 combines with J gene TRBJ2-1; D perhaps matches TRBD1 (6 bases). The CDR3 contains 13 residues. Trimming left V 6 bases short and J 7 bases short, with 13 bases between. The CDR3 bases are TGTGCCAGCAGGGGAACACAGGGTAATGAGCAGTTCTTC. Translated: CASRGTQGNEQFF.

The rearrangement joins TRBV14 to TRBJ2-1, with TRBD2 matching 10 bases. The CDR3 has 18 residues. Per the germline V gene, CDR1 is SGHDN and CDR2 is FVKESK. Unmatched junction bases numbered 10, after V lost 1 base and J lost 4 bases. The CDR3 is CASSQGQPAGGRYNEQFF. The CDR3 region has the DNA TGTGCCAGCAGCCAAGGACAGCCAGCGGGAGGGCGATACAATGAGCAGTTCTTC. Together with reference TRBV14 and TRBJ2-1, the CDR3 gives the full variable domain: EAGVTQFPSHSVIEKGQTVTLRCDPISGHDNLYWYRRVMGKEIKFLLHFVKESKQDESGMPNNRFLAERTGGTYSTLKVQPAELEDSGVYFCASSQGQPAGGRYNEQFFGPGTRLTVL.

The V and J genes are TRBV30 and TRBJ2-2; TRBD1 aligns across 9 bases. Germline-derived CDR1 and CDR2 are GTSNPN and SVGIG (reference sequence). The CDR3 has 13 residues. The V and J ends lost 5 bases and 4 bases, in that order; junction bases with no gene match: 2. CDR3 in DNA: TGTGCCTGGGAGGACAGGGGCACCGGGGAGCTGTTTTTT. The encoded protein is CAWEDRGTGELFF.

The CDR3 nucleotides read TGTGCCAGCAGATTTGAGTTTATGAACACTGAAGCTTTCTTT. Its translation is CASRFEFMNTEAFF. This sequence joins TRBV27 and TRBJ1-1; D unresolved. Germline CDR1 MNHEY, CDR2 SMNVEV (reference sequence). The CDR3 runs 14 residues. V lost 6 bases and J lost 0, with 11 bases in between.

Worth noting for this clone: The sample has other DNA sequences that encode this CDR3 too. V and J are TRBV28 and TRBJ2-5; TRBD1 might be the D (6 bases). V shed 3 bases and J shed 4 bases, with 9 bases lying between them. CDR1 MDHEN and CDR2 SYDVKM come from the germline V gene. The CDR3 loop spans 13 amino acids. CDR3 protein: CASSFRGGETQYF. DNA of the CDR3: TGTGCCAGCAGTTTTAGAGGGGGAGAGACCCAGTACTTC.

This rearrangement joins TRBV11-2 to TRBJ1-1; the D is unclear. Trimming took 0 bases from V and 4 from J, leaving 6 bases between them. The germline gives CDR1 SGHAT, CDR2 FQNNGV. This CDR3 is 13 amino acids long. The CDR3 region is CASSLERGTEAFF. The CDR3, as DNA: TGTGCCAGCAGCTTAGAGCGCGGCACTGAAGCTTTCTTT.

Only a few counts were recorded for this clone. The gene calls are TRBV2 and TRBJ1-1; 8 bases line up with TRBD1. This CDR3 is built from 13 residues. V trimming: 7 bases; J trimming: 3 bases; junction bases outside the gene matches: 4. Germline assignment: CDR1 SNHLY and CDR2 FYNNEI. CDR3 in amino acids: CASTLDRDTEAFF. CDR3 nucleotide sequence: TGTGCCAGCACCCTGGACAGGGACACTGAAGCTTTCTTT.

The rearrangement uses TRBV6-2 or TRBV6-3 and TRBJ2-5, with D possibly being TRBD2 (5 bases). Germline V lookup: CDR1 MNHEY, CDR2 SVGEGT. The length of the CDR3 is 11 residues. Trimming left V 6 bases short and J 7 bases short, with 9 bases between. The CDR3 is CASSPGVTQYF. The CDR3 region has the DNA TGTGCCAGCAGCCCCGGGGTGACCCAGTACTTC.

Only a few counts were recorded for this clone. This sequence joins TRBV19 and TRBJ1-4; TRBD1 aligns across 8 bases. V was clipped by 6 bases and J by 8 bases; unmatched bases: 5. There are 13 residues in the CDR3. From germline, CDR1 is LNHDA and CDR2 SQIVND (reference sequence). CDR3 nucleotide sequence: TGTGCCAGTAGCATGACAGGGGTAGAAAAACTGTTTTTT. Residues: CASSMTGVEKLFF.

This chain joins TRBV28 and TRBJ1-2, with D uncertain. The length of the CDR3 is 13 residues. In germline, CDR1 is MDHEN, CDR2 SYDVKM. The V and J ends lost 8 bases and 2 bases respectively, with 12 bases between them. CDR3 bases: TGTGCCAGCCGCCTCCCAGGCAACTATGGCTACACCTTC. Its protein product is CASRLPGNYGYTF.

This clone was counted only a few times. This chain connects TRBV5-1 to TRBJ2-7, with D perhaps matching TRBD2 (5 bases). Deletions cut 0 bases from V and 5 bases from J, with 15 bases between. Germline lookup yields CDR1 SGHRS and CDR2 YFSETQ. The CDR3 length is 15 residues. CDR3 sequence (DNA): TGCGCCAGCAGCTTGGGAGTATCGAGGGAGAACGAGCAGTACTTC. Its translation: CASSLGVSRENEQYF.

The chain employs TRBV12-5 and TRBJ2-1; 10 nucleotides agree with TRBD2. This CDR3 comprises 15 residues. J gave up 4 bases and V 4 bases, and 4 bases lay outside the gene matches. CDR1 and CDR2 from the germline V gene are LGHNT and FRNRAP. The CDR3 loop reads CASGSGLAVYNEQFF. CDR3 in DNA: TGTGCTAGTGGTTCAGGACTAGCGGTTTACAATGAGCAGTTCTTC. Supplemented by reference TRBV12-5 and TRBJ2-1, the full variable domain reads DARVTQTPRHKVTEMGQEVTMRCQPILGHNTVFWYRQTMMQGLELLAYFRNRAPLDDSGMPKDRFSAEMPDATLATLKIQPSEPRDSAVYFCASGSGLAVYNEQFFGPGTRLTVL.

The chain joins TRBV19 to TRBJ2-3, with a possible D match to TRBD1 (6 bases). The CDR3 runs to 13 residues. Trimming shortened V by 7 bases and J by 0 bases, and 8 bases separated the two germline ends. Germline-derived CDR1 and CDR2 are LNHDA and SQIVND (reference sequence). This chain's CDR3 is CASKGVSTDTQYF. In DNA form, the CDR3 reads TGTGCCAGTAAGGGGGTTAGCACAGATACGCAGTATTTT.

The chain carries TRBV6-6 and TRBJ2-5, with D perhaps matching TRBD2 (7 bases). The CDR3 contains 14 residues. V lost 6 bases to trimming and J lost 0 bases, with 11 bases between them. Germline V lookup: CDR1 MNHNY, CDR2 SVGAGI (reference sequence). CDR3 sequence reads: CASREGGYQETQYF. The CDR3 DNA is TGTGCCAGCAGGGAGGGGGGGTACCAAGAGACCCAGTACTTC.

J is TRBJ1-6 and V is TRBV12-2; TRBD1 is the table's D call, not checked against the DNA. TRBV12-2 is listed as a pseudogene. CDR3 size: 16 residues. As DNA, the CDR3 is TGTGCAAGTCGCCCCATAATCGGACAGTACAATTCACCCCTCCACTTT. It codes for CASRPIIGQYNSPLHF.

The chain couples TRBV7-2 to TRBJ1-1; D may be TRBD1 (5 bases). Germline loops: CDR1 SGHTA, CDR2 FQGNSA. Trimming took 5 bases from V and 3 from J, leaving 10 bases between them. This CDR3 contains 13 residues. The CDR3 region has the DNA TGTGCCAGCAGCCTAGGACACTACACTGAAGCTTTCTTT. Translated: CASSLGHYTEAFF.

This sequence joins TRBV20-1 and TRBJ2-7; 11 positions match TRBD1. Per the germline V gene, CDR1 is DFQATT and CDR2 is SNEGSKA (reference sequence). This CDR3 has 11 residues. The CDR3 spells CAGTGGYEQYF. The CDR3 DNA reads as TGCGCCGGGACAGGGGGCTACGAGCAGTACTTC.

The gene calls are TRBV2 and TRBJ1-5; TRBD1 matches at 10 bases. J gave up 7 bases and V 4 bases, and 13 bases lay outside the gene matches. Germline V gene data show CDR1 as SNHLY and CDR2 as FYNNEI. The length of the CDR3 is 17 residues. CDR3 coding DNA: TGTGCCAGCAGTGCAATTCCCGGGACAGGGGATCGGCAGCCCCAGCATTTT. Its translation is CASSAIPGTGDRQPQHF.